These 10 T cell receptor beta chains originate from one sample sequenced in a study of control samples from healthy donors and cancer patients. The protocol was immunoSEQ multiplex PCR, while the TCRdb copy is restricted to in-frame clones and leaves out a portion. The sample gives about 100,000 clones, almost 85% of which show up once; under 8.5% is in the top ten. The sequenced material came from blood. These receptors were taken from a young man in good health.

This chain joins TRBV11-3 and TRBJ1-2; the match to TRBD1 covers 8 bases. There are 13 residues in the CDR3. Germline values: CDR1 SGHNT, CDR2 YENEEA. V lost 5 bases, J lost 6 bases, and 5 bases stayed unmatched. CDR3 sequence reads: CASSVDREDGYTF. The CDR3 DNA reads as TGTGCCAGCAGCGTGGACAGGGAGGATGGCTACACCTTC.

This chain links TRBV4-3 with TRBJ2-5, with D possibly called TRBD1 or TRBD2 (5 bases each). With 2 bases removed from V and 1 base from J, the gap between germline ends came to 11 bases. The V gene's germline CDR1 is LGHNA and CDR2 YSLEER. The CDR3 length is 15 residues. In DNA, the CDR3 is TGCGCCAGCAGCCAAACCCCCGGGGCCCAAGAGACCCAGTACTTC. This gives the protein CASSQTPGAQETQYF.

The rearrangement joins TRBV28 to TRBJ2-1; TRBD2 agrees at 8 bases. Trimming cost V 8 bases and J 5 bases; bases outside gene matches: 8. The CDR3 spans 14 residues. Germline V gene lookup returns CDR1 MDHEN and CDR2 SYDVKM. DNA of the CDR3: TGTGCCAGCTGGGAAGCGGGGGCGAACAATGAGCAGTTCTTC. Protein sequence: CASWEAGANNEQFF.

The chain couples TRBV30 to TRBJ1-6, with 7 bases lining up with TRBD1. The CDR3 is 16 amino acids. V lost 1 base, J lost 2 bases, and 5 bases stayed unmatched. CDR1 and CDR2 from the germline V gene are GTSNPN and SVGIG (reference sequence). Here the CDR3 reads CAWSAGDRPYNSPLHF. For the CDR3, the DNA is TGTGCCTGGAGTGCCGGGGACAGACCCTATAATTCACCCCTCCACTTT.

The chain employs TRBV3-1 (or the pseudogene TRBV3-2) and TRBJ2-1, with TRBD2 identical over 11 bases. CDR3 size: 17 residues. Germline trimming cut 0 bases from V and 0 bases from J; bases unmatched to any gene: 1. Germline-derived CDR1 and CDR2 are LGHDT and YNNKEL (reference sequence). The CDR3 here is CASSQEGLADSYNEQFF. The CDR3 DNA reads as TGTGCCAGCAGCCAAGAGGGACTAGCGGACTCCTACAATGAGCAGTTCTTC.

The V call is TRBV30, the J call TRBJ2-5; tentative D call: TRBD2 (7 bases). The CDR3 is 15 amino acids. Germline values: CDR1 GTSNPN, CDR2 SVGIG (reference sequence). The ends were cut back, 4 bases at V and 1 base at J, with 16 bases in the middle. The chain's CDR3 is CAWTIKGGGQETQYF. The CDR3 DNA is TGTGCCTGGACCATTAAGGGAGGGGGCCAAGAGACCCAGTACTTC.

This rearrangement joins TRBV6-1 to TRBJ2-5; 8 bases line up with TRBD2. This CDR3 has 16 residues. J gave up 3 bases and V 4 bases, and 10 bases lay outside the gene matches. CDR1 is MNHNS, CDR2 SASEGT, per germline. The CDR3 nucleotides are TGTGCCAGCAGTGGGCGGGGGGCCCGGGGCGAAGAGACCCAGTACTTC. Protein sequence: CASSGRGARGEETQYF.

The rearrangement uses TRBV19 and TRBJ1-5; D not certain. CDR1 LNHDA and CDR2 SQIVND come from the germline V gene (reference sequence). This CDR3 has 18 amino acids. Between the trimmed V and J ends, which lost 3 bases and 3 bases, there was a span of 21 bases. CDR3 coding DNA: TGTGCCAGTAGTATCCCACCCCCTCTTGGACGGTTCAATCAGCCCCAGCATTTT. It translates to CASSIPPPLGRFNQPQHF. The complete variable domain, with remaining parts taken from reference TRBV19 and TRBJ1-5, reads DGGITQSPKYLFRKEGQNVTLSCEQNLNHDAMYWYRQDPGQGLRLIYYSQIVNDFQKGDIAEGYSVSREKKESFPLTVTSAQKNPTAFYLCASSIPPPLGRFNQPQHFGDGTRLSIL.

The V call is TRBV25-1, the J call TRBJ2-2, with 7 bases lining up with TRBD2. The CDR3 consists of 16 residues. The J segment lost 1 base and the V segment lost 3 bases, leaving 5 bases of the junction unmatched. Looked up from germline, CDR1 is MGHDK and CDR2 is SYGVNS. CDR3 bases: TGTGCCAGCAGTGATGGGGAGGGGCTGAACACCGGGGAGCTGTTTTTT. This encodes CASSDGEGLNTGELFF.

The chain couples TRBV18 to TRBJ1-2, with a weak D call TRBD1 (5 bases). Per the germline V gene, CDR1 is KGHSH and CDR2 is LQKENI. V shed 5 bases and J shed 8 bases, with 15 bases lying between them. The CDR3 is 13 amino acids. In DNA, the CDR3 is TGTGCCAGCTCATCATGGGACCGCGAGGGCTACACCTTC. Encoded protein: CASSSWDREGYTF.